A single T cell receptor beta chain is shown here with its context. In this sample, this clone turned up once. Its binding antigen is unknown. Per-base quality was not reported, and no clone a single base away is much larger than it. The data derive from a study of blood T cell repertoires in COVID-19 (dated by TCRdb to 2019 to 2021). In terms of the full investigation: Collaborator samples came from the United States, Italy and Spain and covered acute and convalescent phases of COVID-19. The material from the prospective study consisted of cDNA or gDNA derived from T cells, B-cell-depleted T cells, or PBMCs. Subjects who had been exposed to COVID-19, were actively infected with it, or had recovered from it provided the deeply sampled blood TCRbeta repertoires that made up the dataset. The repertoires were released in a freely available public database meant as a resource for research on the immune response to SARS-CoV-2. The samples were drawn from the first 160 participants of the ongoing ImmuneRACE study and from 1,200 or so subjects provided by 6 global collaborators. Nearly every sample came with metadata listing a de-identified subject ID, COVID-19 status, age in years and sex. Where HLA class I and class II types were available, the types were taken from metadata supplied by the sample provider, not from assay-based typing.

The CDR3 spans 11 residues, from the cysteine through the phenylalanine. Only CDR3 DNA remains: 33 bases, in frame from the first base. CDR1 and CDR2 were assigned from the germline V gene as MNHEY and SVGEGT. V is shortened by 4 bases, J by 11 bases, and the region joining them spans 11 bases. Study-wide conclusions, independent of this receptor: The quantity of clinical and demographic metadata differed by source and by participant and was supplied without curation.

Whole blood was collected in K2EDTA tubes by collaborating institutions according to the institutions' own protocols. For TCRbeta analysis, collaborators shipped samples in one of three forms: frozen whole blood, isolated PBMCs, or DNA extracted from either of those sample types. TCRbeta CDR3 regions were amplified from genomic DNA using the immunoSEQ Assay, a bias-controlled multiplex PCR. For the original study's pipeline: The number of nucleated cells in each sample was estimated by amplification of reference gene primers within the assay. Sequence reads were collapsed and filtered to measure the absolute abundance of every unique TCRbeta CDR3 rearrangement. Productive Simpson clonality was computed per sample as the square root of Simpson's diversity index over productive rearrangements. TCRdb limited this immuneACCESS table to in-frame rearrangements with V and J called. A share of clones is missing; checked studies link under half to unresolved V genes, and the rest is unexplained. Clonal size and the V and J genes are those of that table, whereas D and trimming came from the DNA. Across this sample there are roughly 260,000 clones, with roughly 80% seen only once. The ten top clones hold over 3% of the sample.

Specimen: peripheral blood. Recombination linked TRBV6-2 or TRBV6-3 to TRBJ1-2; TRBD1 could be the D gene, as 6 bases match. The sequence was collected from a woman in her thirties or forties with active or convalescent COVID-19. The CDR3 region: CASSLGQRYTF. Read as DNA, the sequence is TGTGCCAGCAGTTTAGGACAGAGGTACACCTTC.